This TCR beta chain is drawn from a study of blood T cell repertoires in COVID-19 (dated by TCRdb to the early 2020s). For the wider study: Samples covering the acute and convalescent phases of COVID-19 were provided by collaborators in the United States, Italy and Spain. The material from the prospective study consisted of cDNA or gDNA derived from T cells, B-cell-depleted T cells, or PBMCs. The dataset comprised deeply sampled blood TCRbeta repertoires from subjects exposed to, actively infected with, or recovered from COVID-19. The repertoires were released in a freely available public database intended as a resource for research on the immune response to SARS-CoV-2. The samples were drawn from the first 160 participants of the ongoing ImmuneRACE study and from 950 to 1,500 subjects provided by 6 global collaborators. Nearly every sample came with metadata listing a de-identified subject ID, COVID-19 status, age in years and sex. HLA class I and class II types, where available, came from metadata supplied by the sample provider rather than from assay-based typing.

General conclusions and limits of the study: How much clinical and demographic metadata was included differed by source and by participant, and the metadata was provided uncurated.

TCRbeta CDR3 regions were amplified from genomic DNA using the immunoSEQ Assay, a bias-controlled multiplex PCR. In the original analysis: The number of nucleated cells in each sample was estimated by amplification of reference gene primers within the assay. Sequence reads were collapsed and filtered to measure the absolute abundance of every unique TCRbeta CDR3 rearrangement. Productive Simpson clonality was computed per sample as the square root of Simpson's diversity index over productive rearrangements. The table comes from immuneACCESS by way of TCRdb, which keeps in-frame sequences with V and J called. Part of the clones is missing from these tables; in studies checked, under half for an unresolved V gene and the rest for unknown reasons. That table furnishes V, J and clone size, whereas the DNA furnished D and trimming. The sample yields approximately 330,000 clones; 80% to 90% were counted once. The top ten constitute around 4.5% of the sample.

Participants in the prospective study were enrolled through a virtual design, were aged about 18 to 100 years, and lived in some 24 United States geographic areas. In the prospective study, cohorts were assigned on the basis of participant-reported clinical history obtained from a screening survey and a study questionnaire. In the prospective study, whole blood, serum and a nasopharyngeal or oropharyngeal swab were collected from each participant by mobile phlebotomists. Over a roughly 2-month period, participants in the prospective study had the option of providing additional blood draws and questionnaires. Blood samples from the prospective study were shipped frozen or at room temperature prior to DNA extraction. About this clone: Its cognate antigen has yet to be identified. Qualities for individual bases were not recorded, and no much larger clone is one base off.

The germline V end is reduced by 2 bases and the J end by 0 bases; junction bases left unmatched: 1. Counted from cysteine to phenylalanine, this CDR3 has 15 amino acids. The read is trimmed to its CDR3 DNA, 45 bases read in frame from base 1. From the germline V gene, CDR1 is SGHTA and CDR2 is FQGNSA. Sequenced sample: PBMCs or T cells enriched from blood (not recorded which). The chain couples TRBV7-2 to TRBJ1-3, with 7 bases matching TRBD1. This TCR came from a woman aged 40 to 55 with acute COVID-19. The bases are TGTGCCAGCAGCTTAAGGGGGCCCTCTGGAAACACCATATATTTT. It translates to CASSLRGPSGNTIYF.